This T cell receptor beta chain was documented in a study of post-analysis software for immune sequencing data. Notes on the study in general: Controls' normalized Chao1 diversity significantly exceeded that of multiple sclerosis patients. Patients had higher frequencies than controls of roughly five TRBV segments, including TRBV5-6, TRBV5-1 and TRBV20-1.

A remark on this clonotype: The antigen remains unidentified.

Trimming took off 2 bases at V and 3 bases at J, with 14 bases between the two ends. The CDR3 has 15 residues. Per the germline V gene, CDR1 is SGHTA and CDR2 is FQGNSA. The TCR beta cDNA libraries carried unique molecular identifiers. TCRdb re-called the PCR reads through MiXCR, storing one row per CDR3 protein. This table has about 460,000 distinct CDR3 sequences, roughly 45% appearing once. The chain links TRBV7-2 to TRBJ2-7; the D gene is possibly TRBD1 (6 bases). This receptor was identified in a girl aged 5-17 years with multiple sclerosis. The specimen sequenced was blood. CDR3 residues: CASSLRDTGRYEQYF. DNA for the CDR3: TGTGCCAGCAGCTTACGGGACACCGGCCGCTACGAGCAGTACTTC.